The next 17 T cell receptor beta chains were all read from a single sample in a study of cytomegalovirus exposure and HLA in healthy donors. Clones were sequenced by immunoSEQ multiplex PCR, and TCRdb holds only the in-frame ones, with some missing. Of about 140,000 clones listed, 84% were seen once; the top ten hold 1.4%. Sequencing was carried out using PBMCs. The receptors were gathered from a woman aged 30 to 39 in good health and CMV-seronegative.

The chain joins TRBV5-1 to TRBJ1-1, with a weak D call TRBD1 (6 bases). This CDR3 spans 14 amino acids. Germline CDR1 and CDR2: SGHRS and YFSETQ. Trimming stripped 3 bases from V and 3 bases from J, with 12 bases between. In nucleotides, the CDR3 is TGCGCCAGCAGCTGGGGCAGGGGAGACACTGAAGCTTTCTTT. Protein sequence: CASSWGRGDTEAFF.

V and J are TRBV13 and TRBJ2-2; 7 nucleotides agree with TRBD2. This CDR3 spans 16 amino acids. The junction had 8 bases not matched to a gene; V was cut back by 4 bases and J by 3 bases. Germline CDR1 reads PRHDT; CDR2 reads FYEKMQ (reference sequence). CDR3 in DNA: TGTGCCAGCAGCTCCCGGGTAGCGGGTTACACCGGGGAGCTGTTTTTT. The encoded protein is CASSSRVAGYTGELFF. The full variable domain, in which reference TRBV13 and TRBJ2-2 provide the parts outside the CDR3, is AAGVIQSPRHLIKEKRETATLKCYPIPRHDTVYWYQQGPGQDPQFLISFYEKMQSDKGSIPDRFSAQQFSDYHSELNMSSLELGDSALYFCASSSRVAGYTGELFFGEGSRLTVL.

The V gene is TRBV7-8, the J gene TRBJ1-4, with D possibly being TRBD1 (5 bases). Germline V gene data show CDR1 as SGHVS and CDR2 as FQNEAQ. The CDR3 length is 18 residues. V was trimmed by 1 base and J by 0 bases, leaving 15 bases between them. CDR3 residues: CASSLEETATTTNEKLFF. For the CDR3, the DNA is TGTGCCAGCAGCTTAGAGGAGACAGCGACCACAACTAATGAAAAACTGTTTTTT.

V and J are TRBV18 and TRBJ1-5, with no clear D. This CDR3 comprises 15 residues. Germline V gene data show CDR1 as KGHSH and CDR2 as LQKENI. V was clipped by 0 bases and J by 0 bases, with 6 bases between them. CDR3 nucleotide sequence: TGTGCCAGCTCACCACCGGGAGGTAGCAATCAGCCCCAGCATTTT. Protein product: CASSPPGGSNQPQHF.

The rearrangement joins TRBV11-2 to TRBJ2-1; 7 nucleotides line up with TRBD2. Germline loops: CDR1 SGHAT, CDR2 FQNNGV. J was trimmed by 7 bases and V by 6 bases; bases with no gene match: 12. This CDR3 is built from 15 residues. CDR3 sequence (DNA): TGTGCCAGCAGATCTCAGGGAGGGAGAGGGAATGAGCAGTTCTTC. Translated: CASRSQGGRGNEQFF.

The chain links TRBV28 to TRBJ1-1; D uncertain. The CDR3 covers 13 residues. V lost 3 bases to trimming and J lost 5 bases, with 10 bases between them. Germline loops: CDR1 MDHEN, CDR2 SYDVKM. The CDR3 here is CASSLSVETEAFF. For the CDR3, the DNA is TGTGCCAGCAGTTTGTCGGTGGAGACTGAAGCTTTCTTT.

The rearrangement links TRBV2 to TRBJ2-5, with 7 nucleotides matching TRBD2. J lost 4 bases, V lost 7 bases, and 6 bases had no gene match. This CDR3 region has 13 residues. CDR1 and CDR2 from the germline V gene are SNHLY and FYNNEI. For the CDR3, the DNA is TGTGCCAGCAATCGGGGGGACGGAGAGACCCAGTACTTC. This gives the protein CASNRGDGETQYF.

The CDR3 reads CASSPRGATFLNEQFF. The CDR3 nucleotides read TGTGCCAGCAGCCCTCGGGGGGCCACCTTTTTGAATGAGCAGTTCTTC. The chain recombines TRBV11-2 with TRBJ2-1, with D possibly matching TRBD2 (7 bases). Trimming cost V 5 bases and J 7 bases, with 21 bases left between them. Germline values: CDR1 SGHAT, CDR2 FQNNGV. CDR3 length equals 16 residues. Filled out from reference TRBV11-2 and TRBJ2-1, the complete variable domain reads EAGVAQSPRYKIIEKRQSVAFWCNPISGHATLYWYQQILGQGPKLLIQFQNNGVVDDSQLPKDRFSAERLKGVDSTLKIQPAKLEDSAVYLCASSPRGATFLNEQFFGPGTRLTVL.

The gene calls are TRBV5-1 and TRBJ1-5; D uncertain. CDR1 and CDR2 from the germline V gene are SGHRS and YFSETQ. Trimming removed 1 base at V and 6 bases at J, with 11 bases between. The CDR3 contains 14 residues. The CDR3 sequence: CASSLYEGSQPQHF. The DNA for the CDR3 is TGCGCCAGCAGCTTGTATGAAGGGAGTCAGCCCCAGCATTTT.

The V gene is TRBV6-6, the J gene TRBJ2-6, with D tentatively TRBD2 (5 bases). Germline-derived CDR1 and CDR2 are MNHNY and SVGAGI (reference sequence). The V end lost 6 bases, the J end lost 2 bases, and 14 bases lay between the germline ends. CDR3 size: 16 residues. The CDR3 sequence: CASSTGSGTGANVLTF. The DNA of the CDR3 is TGTGCCAGCAGCACCGGGTCCGGGACTGGGGCCAACGTCCTGACTTTC.

The V call is TRBV29-1, the J call TRBJ1-1; no clear D gene. CDR3 length equals 12 residues. In germline, CDR1 is SQVTM, CDR2 ANQGSEA. Trimming removed 7 bases from V and 0 bases from J, with 9 bases in between. CDR3 DNA sequence: TGCAGCGGAGGACTGATGAACACTGAAGCTTTCTTT. Its translation: CSGGLMNTEAFF.

This clone was counted a single time. CDR3: CASSHQGASYNEQFF. The CDR3 bases are TGTGCCAGTAGTCACCAGGGGGCGTCCTACAATGAGCAGTTCTTC. The gene calls are TRBV19 and TRBJ2-1, with TRBD1 matching over 8 bases. This CDR3 spans 15 amino acids. Per the germline V gene, CDR1 is LNHDA and CDR2 is SQIVND (reference sequence). V was clipped by 5 bases and J by 1 base; unmatched bases: 4.

As for this clone: The same CDR3 is also encoded by other DNA sequences in this sample. The chain employs TRBV6-5 and TRBJ1-2; D gene ambiguous. Trimming shortened V by 0 bases and J by 4 bases, and 12 bases separated the two germline ends. There are 15 residues in the CDR3. The germline CDR1 and CDR2 sequences are MNHEY and SVGAGI. CDR3 amino acids: CASSYSGGGSYGYTF. The CDR3 DNA sequence: TGTGCCAGCAGTTACTCGGGAGGCGGGAGCTATGGCTACACCTTC.

This chain links TRBV2 with TRBJ1-1, with D perhaps TRBD1 (5 bases). This CDR3 is 14 amino acids long. The germline gives CDR1 SNHLY, CDR2 FYNNEI. The V end lost 8 bases, the J end lost 4 bases, and 17 bases lay between the germline ends. CDR3 sequence: CASPPNDRFTEAFF. DNA for the CDR3: TGTGCCAGCCCCCCTAATGACAGATTCACTGAAGCTTTCTTT.

A few counts support this clone. V usage is TRBV4-2 and J usage is TRBJ2-7; D uncertain. V lost 0 bases and J lost 2, with 11 bases in between. The CDR3 extends over 15 amino acids. Germline loops: CDR1 LGHNA, CDR2 YNFKEQ. The CDR3 spells CASSQELIATYEQYF. The CDR3 DNA sequence: TGTGCCAGCAGCCAAGAATTGATTGCTACCTACGAGCAGTACTTC.

V gene TRBV5-6 combines with J gene TRBJ1-3; D unclear. Germline lookup yields CDR1 SGHDT and CDR2 YYEEEE. The CDR3 spans 16 residues. Trimming pared 2 bases from V and 0 bases from J, leaving 12 bases between. CDR3 coding DNA: TGTGCCAGCAGCTTAGCAGGCTTGATCTCTGGAAACACCATATATTTT. Protein sequence: CASSLAGLISGNTIYF.

The rearrangement joins TRBV6-1 to TRBJ1-5; D unclear. V was trimmed by 6 bases and J by 3 bases, leaving 9 bases between them. The CDR3 runs to 13 residues. Per germline, CDR1 MNHNS and CDR2 SASEGT. The CDR3 protein is CASSPADNQPQHF. DNA for the CDR3: TGTGCCAGCAGCCCAGCGGACAATCAGCCCCAGCATTTT.